This T cell receptor (beta chain) was obtained from a study of cytomegalovirus exposure and HLA in healthy donors. Study-level findings and limits: Most subjects' HLA-A and HLA-B alleles were reportedly predicted from TCR beta sequences.

This clone appeared a few times. Its antigen is unknown. The primer mix had 60 Vbeta and 13 Jbeta primers. The repertoire was sequenced with immunoSEQ multiplex PCR; TCRdb's copy has only in-frame clones and lacks some. The repertoire holds about 140,000 clones, with around 78% as singletons. The specimen sequenced was PBMCs. This TCR was sampled from a female donor in good health and CMV-seropositive.

CDR3 region: CASSLGGTLNNEQFF. The CDR3 DNA reads as TGTGCCAGCAGCTTAGGTGGGACACTGAACAATGAGCAGTTCTTC. The rearrangement links TRBV11-2 to TRBJ2-1; possibly TRBD1 for D (6 bases). The CDR3 sequence is 15 residues long. CDR1 is SGHAT, CDR2 FQNNGV, per germline. The V gene lost 1 base and the J gene lost 5 bases, with 12 bases spanning the gap.